This T cell receptor beta chain was retrieved from a study of Ad26.COV2.S vaccination and SARS-CoV-2 variants. Sequenced by immunoSEQ multiplex PCR; TCRdb stores in-frame clones only, minus some. The table includes approximately 460,000 clones, about 88% detected once. The treatment here: 19 received Ad26.COV2.S at low or high dose, single or two shots; about five received placebo; per-sample allocation not given. Day 63 after the first vaccine or placebo injection was the time point for sampling. This specimen consisted of peripheral blood, obtained in a trial of Ad26.COV2.S vaccine versus placebo. This clonotype originated in a person aged 18-65 years who received the Ad26.COV2.S COVID-19 vaccine or a placebo.

DNA of the CDR3: TGTGCCAGTAGTTGGGGCACTGGGGCCAACGTCCTGACTTTC. Amino acids: CASSWGTGANVLTF. The V call is TRBV19, the J call TRBJ2-6, with D possibly being TRBD1 (5 bases). Between the trimmed V and J ends, which lost 5 bases and 2 bases, there was a span of 7 bases. CDR1 is LNHDA, CDR2 SQIVND, per germline (reference sequence). The CDR3 extends over 14 amino acids.